Listed below are T cell receptor beta chains from one sample, sequenced in a study of early T cells in non-severe SARS-CoV-2 infection. Via MiXCR, TCRdb re-called the 5' RACE reads, giving one row per CDR3 protein. The top ten clones hold over 6% of a sample with tens of thousands of distinct CDR3 sequences, roughly an eighth of them seen once. Sequencing used whole blood. The receptors come from an adult who was a healthcare worker with PCR-confirmed SARS-CoV-2 infection or an uninfected control (not recorded which). CDR3s include the opening cysteine and the closing phenylalanine or tryptophan. D genes are given only for firm matches. A row's size may be missing; if present it is once, few, many or a size class.

>TRBV24-1|.|TRBJ2-1|.|16
TGTGCCACCAGTGGTTTAGCGGCAAGCTCCTACAATGAGCAGTTCTTC
CATSGLAASSYNEQFF
>TRBV6-6|.|TRBJ2-1|.|14
TGTGCCAGCAGTTTGGGCGGGCCGGCGGATGAGCAGTTCTTC
CASSLGGPADEQFF
>TRBV6-5|TRBD1|TRBJ1-1|.|15
TGTGCCAGCAGGCTAACACAGGGGGCAAGTACCAAAGCTTTCTTT
CASRLTQGASTKAFF
>TRBV19|.|TRBJ1-2|few|14
TGTGCCAGTAGTACCTCGGGACAACCGGGTGGCTACACCTTC
CASSTSGQPGGYTF
>TRBV29-1|.|TRBJ2-7|many|14
TGCAGCGTTGTGCGGCAGGGGATATCCTACGAGCAGTACTTC
CSVVRQGISYEQYF
>TRBV20-1|.|TRBJ1-1|.|14
TGCAGTGCTATTCGTGGCAGAGAGAACACTGAAGCTTTCTTT
CSAIRGRENTEAFF
>TRBV29-1|TRBD1|TRBJ2-5|.|12
TGCAGCGTTGGACAGGGGACGGAGACCCAGTACTTC
CSVGQGTETQYF
>TRBV21-1|.|TRBJ1-2|few|15
TGTGCCAGCAGCAAAGGTTGGGGCCGGCGCTATGGCTACACCTTC
CASSKGWGRRYGYTF
>TRBV6-1|TRBD2|TRBJ2-1|few|19
TGTGCCAGCAGTGAATTTTATATATCGTTGGCGGGAGGGTATGTTGAGCAGTTCTTC
CASSEFYISLAGGYVEQFF
>TRBV27|.|TRBJ2-2|.|14
TGTGCCAGCAGTTTACCGCCGCCGTTGGGGGAGCTGTTTTTT
CASSLPPPLGELFF
>TRBV19|TRBD2|TRBJ2-5|few|17
TGTGCCAGTAGTATCCTCGGGACTAGCGGAGGCGGGGAGACCCAGTACTTC
CASSILGTSGGGETQYF
>TRBV7-9|.|TRBJ2-7|.|16
TGTGCCAGCAGCCAACATAGACAGAGTACGAGTCATAAGCAGTACTTC
CASSQHRQSTSHKQYF
>TRBV5-1|TRBD1|TRBJ1-1|.|18
TGCGCCAGCAGCTTGGTAAGGGACAGGGGGTCATTGGGCACTGAAGCTTTCTTT
CASSLVRDRGSLGTEAFF
>TRBV7-9|.|TRBJ1-6|few|18
TGTGCCAGCAGCTCCAACGTCGGAGGCGGCTCCTATAATTCACCCCTCCACTTT
CASSSNVGGGSYNSPLHF
>TRBV5-1|TRBD2|TRBJ2-5|few|14
TGCGCCAGCAGATCGGGACTAGCATTCGAGACCCAGTACTTC
CASRSGLAFETQYF
>TRBV13|.|TRBJ2-3|many|14
TGTGCCAGCAGCTCGCGCGGGGGCACAGATACGCAGTATTTT
CASSSRGGTDTQYF
>TRBV18|TRBD1|TRBJ2-5|.|14
TGTGCCAGCTCCCCAACAGGGGGCGGTGAGACCCAGTACTTC
CASSPTGGGETQYF
>TRBV7-9|.|TRBJ1-6|few|13
TGTGCCAGCAGCTTAGTTGGAGATTCACCCCTCCACTTT
CASSLVGDSPLHF
>TRBV10-3|.|TRBJ1-1|.|14
TGTGCCATCAGTGGTAAGGGGAGGGACACTGAAGCTTTCTTT
CAISGKGRDTEAFF
>TRBV12-3/TRBV12-4|.|TRBJ1-1|.|13
TGTGCCAGCAGGGAATACATGAGCACTGAAGCTTTCTTT
CASREYMSTEAFF
>TRBV7-2|.|TRBJ1-5|few|15
TGTGCCAGCAGCTTATTAGGACAGATCAATCAGCCCCAGCATTTT
CASSLLGQINQPQHF
>TRBV4-3|.|TRBJ2-3|.|16
TGCGCCAGCAGCCAAGATCCACCCTGGAGGACAGATACGCAGTATTTT
CASSQDPPWRTDTQYF
>TRBV10-1|.|TRBJ1-2|.|13
TGCGCCAGCAGTGCCAGCACCAACTATGGCTACACCTTC
CASSASTNYGYTF
>TRBV4-3|.|TRBJ1-2|many|17
TGCGCCAGCAGCCAAGATACGGCGAGTGGCCAGAGGGGTGGCTACACCTTC
CASSQDTASGQRGGYTF
>TRBV12-3/TRBV12-4|.|TRBJ2-1|few|15
TGTGCCAGCAGTCCCCGGGGAGGTAGGGTTGATGAGCAGTTCTTC
CASSPRGGRVDEQFF
>TRBV20-1|TRBD2|TRBJ2-3|few|14
TGCAGTGCTATACCTAGCGGGGGCACAGATACGCAGTATTTT
CSAIPSGGTDTQYF